Reported below is one T cell receptor beta chain. Trimming left V 2 bases short and J 4 bases short, with 5 bases between. The germline V gene has CDR1 SGHAT and CDR2 FQNNGV. The CDR3 is 13 amino acids. Samples from alopecia areata patients were lesional scalp punch biopsies and peripheral blood. Separation by sorting yielded CD4+ and CD8+ T cells from PBMCs. This sample is drawn from a study of CD8+ T cells in alopecia areata. Study at large: Treated patients received oral tofacitinib, 5 to 10 mg twice daily. People stayed on tofacitinib for 6 to 18 months, then stopped the drug for 6 months.

cDNA prepared by RNA extraction and subsequent reverse transcription served as the template for sequencing. Generated by immunoSEQ multiplex PCR, the TCRdb table keeps only in-frame clones and is missing some. The repertoire holds about 160,000 clones, with about 89% as singletons. The sample in question was CD8+ T cells sorted from blood, obtained at week 0. This chain joins TRBV11-2 and TRBJ2-2; D is uncertain. The receptor was derived from a human donor with alopecia areata. As DNA, the CDR3 is TGTGCCAGCAGCTTAAGGGCCACCGGGGAGCTGTTTTTT. It codes for CASSLRATGELFF.